This TCR beta chain came from a study of blood T cell repertoires in COVID-19. Study-level background: Both acute and convalescent COVID-19 samples were obtained from the United States, Italy and Spain.

The CDR3 is made up of 14 amino acids. CDR1 is MNHNS and CDR2 is SASEGT in the germline V gene. With 3 bases removed from V and 7 bases from J, the gap between germline ends came to 10 bases. Cohort placement rested on clinical history that participants reported themselves. Donors in Cohort 3 counted as recovered after two negative PCRs, clearance, or symptom resolution. The protocol was immunoSEQ multiplex PCR, while the TCRdb copy is restricted to in-frame clones and leaves out a portion. The sample consists of a few hundred thousand clones, 87% of them appearing once. This rearrangement joins TRBV6-1 to TRBJ1-6; possibly TRBD1 for D (5 bases). Sequenced material: PBMCs or T cells enriched from blood (not recorded which). This TCR was recovered from a woman aged 50 to 65 who had recovered from COVID-19. CDR3 in amino acids: CASSDDRTNSPLHF. The DNA of the CDR3 is TGTGCCAGCAGTGACGACAGAACAAATTCACCCCTCCACTTT.